Listed below are T cell receptor beta chains from one sample, sequenced in a study of shared clonotypes between healthy human individuals. This table comes from immunoSEQ multiplex PCR, and its TCRdb copy is limited to in-frame clones, with some not included. The sample contains roughly 660,000 clones, 80% to 95% of which appear only once. Sequencing used memory CD8+ T cells from PBMCs. The receptor set was obtained from a man in his late teens or twenties in good health. Some clones in this sample may be carry-over from other donors' samples. The CDR3 runs from the conserved cysteine through the conserved F or W. Fields, in order: clone size, D gene, J gene, V gene, CDR3 protein, CDR3 DNA. The D gene is left open where the match is weak. The size of a clone is reported for some rows only, either as once, few or many, or as a class for expanded clones.

.	TRBD1	TRBJ2-1	TRBV7-9	CASSSSGTGGSDEQFF	TGTGCCAGCAGCTCATCCGGGACAGGGGGATCCGATGAGCAGTTCTTC
.	.	TRBJ2-5	TRBV4-2	CASSQATETQYF	TGTGCCAGCAGCCAAGCGACAGAGACCCAGTACTTC
.	.	TRBJ2-7	TRBV7-9	CASSLLGADTYEQYF	TGTGCCAGCAGCTTACTTGGGGCGGATACCTACGAGCAGTACTTC
.	.	TRBJ2-1	TRBV29-1	CSVLGWDTYNEQFF	TGCAGCGTGCTAGGGTGGGACACCTACAATGAGCAGTTCTTC
few	.	TRBJ2-2	TRBV27	CASSQMIGGELFF	TGTGCCAGCAGTCAAATGATTGGCGGGGAGCTGTTTTTT
.	.	TRBJ2-1	TRBV7-6	CASSHPGSSEQFF	TGTGCCAGCAGCCACCCGGGGAGCAGTGAGCAGTTCTTC
.	.	TRBJ1-1	TRBV19	CASSILFVLREKNTEAFF	TGTGCCAGTAGTATTCTTTTCGTTCTTCGGGAGAAGAACACTGAAGCTTTCTTT
.	.	TRBJ1-4	TRBV7-2	CASSLHTTNEKLFF	TGTGCCAGCAGCCTACACACAACTAATGAAAAACTGTTTTTT
.	TRBD1	TRBJ1-1	TRBV6-5	CASTSGGFMNTEAFF	TGTGCCAGCACTTCAGGGGGGTTTATGAACACTGAAGCTTTCTTT
.	TRBD1	TRBJ1-2	TRBV7-9	CASSSPDRGQNYGYTF	TGTGCCAGCAGCTCACCTGACAGGGGGCAGAACTATGGCTACACCTTC
.	TRBD1	TRBJ1-4	TRBV5-1	CASSFGQGDNNEKLFF	TGCGCCAGCAGCTTCGGACAGGGTGACAACAATGAAAAACTGTTTTTT
.	.	TRBJ2-2	TRBV7-3	CASSLIVTGELFF	TGTGCCAGCAGCCTGATTGTGACCGGGGAGCTGTTTTTT
.	.	TRBJ2-7	TRBV27	CASSLRGSGGDEQYF	TGTGCCAGCAGTCTCCGAGGGAGTGGCGGTGACGAGCAGTACTTC
.	TRBD2	TRBJ2-1	TRBV19	CASSMWGLAYNEQFF	TGTGCCAGTAGTATGTGGGGACTAGCGTACAATGAGCAGTTCTTC
few	.	TRBJ1-1	TRBV25-1	CASSVGGLGEAFF	TGTGCCAGCAGTGTTGGAGGTTTAGGTGAAGCTTTCTTT
.	TRBD2	TRBJ2-1	TRBV7-8	CASSPTSGRGHEQFF	TGTGCCAGCAGCCCAACTAGCGGGAGGGGCCATGAGCAGTTCTTC
.	.	TRBJ1-5	TRBV9	CASSVGPDDSNQPQHF	TGTGCCAGCAGCGTAGGTCCCGATGATAGCAATCAGCCCCAGCATTTT
.	.	TRBJ2-7	TRBV27	CASSLQGRGLEQYF	TGTGCCAGCAGTTTACAGGGGAGAGGGCTCGAGCAGTACTTC
.	.	TRBJ1-1	TRBV6-1	CASSRRQTYTEAFF	TGTGCCAGCAGTCGACGACAGACGTACACTGAAGCTTTCTTT
.	TRBD1	TRBJ1-4	TRBV7-9	CASSPPTGDEKLFF	TGTGCCAGCAGCCCCCCCACAGGGGATGAAAAACTGTTTTTT
.	.	TRBJ2-2	TRBV9	CASNLGGTGELFF	TGTGCCAGCAATTTAGGAGGCACCGGGGAGCTGTTTTTT
.	TRBD1	TRBJ2-1	TRBV7-3	CASSSRQGASYNEQFF	TGTGCCAGCAGCTCCAGACAGGGTGCTTCCTACAATGAGCAGTTCTTC
.	TRBD1	TRBJ1-5	TRBV6-5	CASSYTSGGTQPQHF	TGTGCCAGCAGTTACACCTCAGGGGGCACTCAGCCCCAGCATTTT
.	.	TRBJ2-7	TRBV7-9	CASSFADSYEQYF	TGTGCCAGCAGCTTCGCAGATTCCTACGAGCAGTACTTC
few	.	TRBJ1-2	TRBV10-3	CAIRGHQANYGYTF	TGTGCCATCAGAGGACACCAAGCTAACTATGGCTACACCTTC
.	TRBD1	TRBJ1-1	TRBV27	CASSLSLGTGNTEAFF	TGTGCCAGCAGTTTGTCCCTCGGGACAGGGAACACTGAAGCTTTCTTT
many	TRBD2	TRBJ2-7	TRBV10-2	CASRGTSGRAGEQYF	TGCGCCAGCAGGGGGACTAGCGGGAGGGCCGGTGAGCAGTACTTC
.	.	TRBJ2-7	TRBV2	CASRLTGEPYEQYF	TGTGCCAGCAGGCTGACAGGAGAACCCTACGAGCAGTACTTC
.	.	TRBJ2-6	TRBV7-9	CASSVGRGLTF	TGTGCCAGCAGCGTAGGACGAGGCCTGACTTTC
.	.	TRBJ1-2	TRBV28	CASSTRAGSNYGYTF	TGTGCCAGCAGTACCCGGGCAGGCTCAAACTATGGCTACACCTTC
.	.	TRBJ1-2	TRBV29-1	CSVVDSGPGYTF	TGCAGCGTTGTGGACAGCGGGCCTGGCTACACCTTC
once	TRBD2	TRBJ2-3	TRBV4-2	CASSQDIPAGGSGTQYF	TGTGCCAGCAGCCAAGATATTCCAGCGGGAGGGTCGGGTACGCAGTATTTT
.	.	TRBJ2-7	TRBV5-1	CASSFINRVVDEQYF	TGCGCCAGCAGCTTCATAAACAGGGTCGTCGACGAGCAGTACTTC
.	TRBD1	TRBJ1-3	TRBV15	CATSRDRGLGNTIYF	TGTGCCACCAGCAGGGACAGGGGGCTCGGAAACACCATATATTTT
.	TRBD2	TRBJ2-1	TRBV9	CASSHGGGMYNEQFF	TGTGCCAGCAGCCACGGGGGAGGGATGTACAATGAGCAGTTCTTC